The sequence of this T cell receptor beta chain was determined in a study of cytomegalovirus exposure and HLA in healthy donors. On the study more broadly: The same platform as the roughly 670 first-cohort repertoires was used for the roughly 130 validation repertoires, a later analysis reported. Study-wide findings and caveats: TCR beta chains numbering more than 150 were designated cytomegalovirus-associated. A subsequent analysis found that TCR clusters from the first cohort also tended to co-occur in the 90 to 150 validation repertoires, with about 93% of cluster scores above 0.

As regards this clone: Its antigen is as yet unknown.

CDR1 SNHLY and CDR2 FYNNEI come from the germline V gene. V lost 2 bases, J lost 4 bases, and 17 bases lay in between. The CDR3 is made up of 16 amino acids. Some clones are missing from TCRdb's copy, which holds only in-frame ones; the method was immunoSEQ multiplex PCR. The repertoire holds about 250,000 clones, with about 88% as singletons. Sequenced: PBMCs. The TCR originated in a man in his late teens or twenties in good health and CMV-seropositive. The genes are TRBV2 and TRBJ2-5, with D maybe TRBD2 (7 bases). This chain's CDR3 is CASSELVGRGGETQYF. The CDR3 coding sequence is TGTGCCAGCAGTGAACTAGTTGGGAGGGGGGGAGAGACCCAGTACTTC.